What follows are 25 T cell receptor beta chains derived from one specimen sequenced in a study of cytomegalovirus exposure and HLA in healthy donors. A multiplex PCR was run with 60 Vbeta primers and 13 Jbeta primers. Sequenced by immunoSEQ multiplex PCR; TCRdb stores in-frame clones only, minus some. Here the sample spans some 150,000 clones, about 80% being singletons. Sequences were obtained from PBMCs. These receptors came from a man aged 35-49 years in good health and CMV-seropositive.

This chain links TRBV7-7 with TRBJ2-5; TRBD1 aligns across 9 bases. With 5 bases clipped from V and 4 bases from J, the junction kept 5 bases outside the gene matches. Germline lookup yields CDR1 SSHAT and CDR2 FNYEAQ (reference sequence). The CDR3 length is 14 residues. The CDR3 is CASSLGTGRETQYF. Here the CDR3 DNA reads TGTGCCAGCAGCCTGGGGACAGGGAGAGAGACCCAGTACTTC.

This clone was found once. This chain connects TRBV9 to TRBJ2-2; tentatively, D is TRBD2 (6 bases). With 0 bases removed from V and 2 bases from J, the gap between germline ends came to 11 bases. CDR1 is SGDLS, CDR2 YYNGEE, per germline. The CDR3 totals 16 residues. CDR3 sequence reads: CASSVDPAGNTGELFF. The CDR3 nucleotides are TGTGCCAGCAGCGTAGATCCAGCGGGTAACACCGGGGAGCTGTTTTTT. Supplemented by reference TRBV9 and TRBJ2-2, the full variable domain reads DSGVTQTPKHLITATGQRVTLRCSPRSGDLSVYWYQQSLDQGLQFLIQYYNGEERAKGNILERFSAQQFPDLHSELNLSSLELGDSALYFCASSVDPAGNTGELFFGEGSRLTVL.

The rearrangement links TRBV19 to TRBJ1-5, with 9 bases fitting TRBD1. The germline gives CDR1 LNHDA, CDR2 SQIVND (reference sequence). The V gene end was trimmed by 8 bases and the J gene end by 4 bases; junction bases not matched to a gene: 9. CDR3 length: 15 amino acids. The CDR3 here is CASHPIGQGNQPQHF. The CDR3 nucleotides are TGTGCCAGTCACCCCATCGGACAGGGGAATCAGCCCCAGCATTTT. The variable domain in full, completed from reference TRBV19 and TRBJ1-5, reads DGGITQSPKYLFRKEGQNVTLSCEQNLNHDAMYWYRQDPGQGLRLIYYSQIVNDFQKGDIAEGYSVSREKKESFPLTVTSAQKNPTAFYLCASHPIGQGNQPQHFGDGTRLSIL.

The chain employs TRBV27 and TRBJ1-2; 10 bases are shared with TRBD1. The CDR3 has 16 amino acids. With 4 bases clipped from V and 1 base from J, the junction kept 6 bases outside the gene matches. CDR1 and CDR2 from the germline V gene are MNHEY and SMNVEV (reference sequence). CDR3 coding DNA: TGTGCCAGCAGTTCAGATCGGACAGGGGGTAACTATGGCTACACCTTC. Translation: CASSSDRTGGNYGYTF.

This chain links TRBV6-5 with TRBJ2-7, with 9 bases fitting TRBD2. V was clipped by 8 bases and J by 5 bases; unmatched bases: 7. The CDR3 runs to 13 residues. CDR1 is MNHEY, CDR2 SVGAGI, per germline. In DNA form, the CDR3 reads TGTGCCAGCGTCGATAGCGGGAGCCACGAGCAGTACTTC. Translation: CASVDSGSHEQYF.

The chain has TRBV5-1 and TRBJ2-1, with 11 bases fitting TRBD2. This CDR3 has 16 residues. Unmatched junction bases numbered 12, after V lost 4 bases and J lost 9 bases. Germline assignment: CDR1 SGHRS and CDR2 YFSETQ. The CDR3 DNA sequence: TGCGCCAGCAGCCTTGCCACTAGCGGGAGTCTCGGTGAGCAGTTCTTC. Its translation is CASSLATSGSLGEQFF.

The rearrangement links TRBV5-1 to TRBJ2-6, with 8 bases identical to TRBD1. This CDR3 contains 18 residues. Trimming took 2 bases from V and 2 from J; bases not matched to a gene: 9. Looked up from germline, CDR1 is SGHRS and CDR2 is YFSETQ. CDR3: CASSFQSGGPTGANVLTF. The CDR3, as DNA: TGCGCCAGCAGCTTTCAGTCAGGGGGCCCCACTGGGGCCAACGTCCTGACTTTC.

The V and J genes are TRBV28 and TRBJ2-3, with D uncertain. CDR3 length: 15 residues. The germline CDR1 and CDR2 sequences are MDHEN and SYDVKM. Trimming removed 5 bases at V and 4 bases at J, with 16 bases between. CDR3 nucleotides: TGTGCCAGCAGTGCTGGTGGGCCCGTGTCAGATACGCAGTATTTT. It specifies CASSAGGPVSDTQYF.

This clone occurred a few times. The rearrangement uses TRBV9 and TRBJ2-5; no clear D gene. Germline assignment: CDR1 SGDLS and CDR2 YYNGEE. V lost 5 bases, J lost 0 bases, and 2 bases lay in between. The CDR3 length is 11 residues. The CDR3 sequence: CASSNQETQYF. In DNA form, the CDR3 reads TGTGCCAGCAGTAACCAAGAGACCCAGTACTTC.

The chain has TRBV5-1 and TRBJ2-2; 9 bases are shared with TRBD1. Germline V gene lookup returns CDR1 SGHRS and CDR2 YFSETQ. The CDR3 contains 16 residues. V dropped 4 bases and J dropped 4; count of bases not matched to a gene: 8. The CDR3: CASSAPGTGITGELFF. The CDR3 region has the DNA TGCGCCAGCAGCGCACCCGGGACAGGGATCACCGGGGAGCTGTTTTTT.

CDR3 loop: CASSTRGPNNEQFF. CDR3 DNA sequence: TGTGCCAGCAGCACCAGGGGCCCGAACAATGAGCAGTTCTTC. The J gene is TRBJ2-1, the V gene TRBV5-4; possible D gene TRBD1, 6 bases. Trimming cost V 4 bases and J 5 bases, with 13 bases left between them. Germline-derived CDR1 and CDR2 are SGHNT and YYREEE (reference sequence). The CDR3 is 14 amino acids.

The chain links TRBV29-1 to TRBJ2-1, with a weak D call TRBD2 (6 bases). Trimming cost V 6 bases and J 2 bases, with 11 bases left between them. Looked up from germline, CDR1 is SQVTM and CDR2 is ANQGSEA. CDR3 length: 13 residues. CDR3 residues: CSVEGSTYNEQFF. DNA for the CDR3: TGCAGCGTGGAGGGGTCTACCTACAATGAGCAGTTCTTC.

The chain carries TRBV5-6 and TRBJ1-1; D call uncertain. The ends were cut back, 4 bases at V and 0 bases at J, with 10 bases in the middle. Looked up from germline, CDR1 is SGHDT and CDR2 is YYEEEE. This CDR3 contains 14 residues. CDR3 bases: TGTGCCAGCAGCCCCCAGGTGATGAACACTGAAGCTTTCTTT. Translated, it gives CASSPQVMNTEAFF.

The V and J genes are TRBV7-7 and TRBJ2-5; D might be TRBD1 (5 bases). Germline assignment: CDR1 SSHAT and CDR2 FNYEAQ (reference sequence). The CDR3 consists of 12 residues. V lost 4 bases to trimming and J lost 4 bases, with 7 bases between them. CDR3 bases: TGTGCCAGCAGCTCTAGGGGAGAGACCCAGTACTTC. It encodes CASSSRGETQYF.

Comment on this clone: At one of its ends the junction is not consistent with the germline gene, which may arise from a read error. This rearrangement joins TRBV19 to TRBJ1-4; D gene ambiguous. The CDR3 is made up of 11 amino acids. Per germline, CDR1 LNHDA and CDR2 SQIVND (reference sequence). The CDR3 DNA is TGTGCCAGTAGTGACCGGAGAATCCGGTCGTTT. It translates to CASSDRRIRSF.

The chain couples TRBV5-1 to TRBJ1-4; no clear D. The V gene lost 0 bases and the J gene lost 8 bases, with 14 bases spanning the gap. CDR3 length: 15 amino acids. Germline V gene data show CDR1 as SGHRS and CDR2 as YFSETQ. The CDR3 loop reads CASSLVPGKQEKLFF. DNA for the CDR3: TGCGCCAGCAGCTTGGTGCCCGGGAAGCAAGAAAAACTGTTTTTT.

This sequence joins TRBV19 and TRBJ2-5; 14 bases are shared with TRBD2. CDR1 and CDR2 (germline): LNHDA, SQIVND (reference sequence). J gave up 5 bases and V 6 bases, and 5 bases lay outside the gene matches. The CDR3 spans 15 residues. The CDR3 DNA is TGTGCCAGTAGGGTGACTAGCGGGAGGGGGGAGACCCAGTACTTC. Its translation is CASRVTSGRGETQYF.

This chain connects TRBV25-1 to TRBJ2-5; no definite D call. The J call is doubtful: the DNA matches TRBJ2-7 better. The CDR3 has 13 residues. CDR1 is MGHDK, CDR2 SYGVNS, per germline. CDR3: CASSDAPSYEQYF. In DNA form, the CDR3 reads TGTGCCAGCAGTGATGCCCCCTCCTACGAGCAGTACTTC.

V gene TRBV29-1 combines with J gene TRBJ1-2, with D possibly matching TRBD1 (6 bases). There are 13 residues in the CDR3. Between the trimmed V and J ends, which lost 7 bases and 2 bases, there was a span of 14 bases. CDR1 is SQVTM and CDR2 is ANQGSEA in the germline V gene. For the CDR3, the DNA is TGCAGCGCGCTTAGGGACAACAACTATGGCTACACCTTC. It encodes CSALRDNNYGYTF.

This chain links TRBV6-6 with TRBJ2-7, with TRBD2 matching 9 bases. This CDR3 comprises 14 residues. After removal of 6 bases from V and 4 bases from J, the junction contained 7 bases not matched to a gene. Germline V gene sequence: CDR1 MNHNY, CDR2 SVGAGI (reference sequence). The CDR3 nucleotides read TGTGCCAGCAGCCCCGGGACTAGCTTTTACGAGCAGTACTTC. Protein: CASSPGTSFYEQYF.

The chain uses TRBV7-9 and TRBJ2-7; D perhaps matches TRBD2 (6 bases). V lost 3 bases and J lost 6, with 9 bases in between. The CDR3 loop spans 12 amino acids. Germline CDR1 reads SEHNR; CDR2 reads FQNEAQ (reference sequence). The CDR3 loop is CASSLTRGEQYF. DNA for the CDR3: TGTGCCAGCAGCTTGACTAGGGGCGAGCAGTACTTC.

This rearrangement joins TRBV30 to TRBJ2-7, with D hard to call. There are 12 residues in the CDR3. Germline V lookup: CDR1 GTSNPN, CDR2 SVGIG (reference sequence). Trimming stripped 2 bases from V and 3 bases from J, with 8 bases between. Here the CDR3 DNA reads TGTGCCTGGAGTACGGTGATCTACGAGCAGTACTTC. This sequence encodes CAWSTVIYEQYF. The full variable domain, rest sourced from reference TRBV30 and TRBJ2-7, is SQTIHQWPATLVQPVGSPLSLECTVEGTSNPNLYWYRQAAGRGLQLLFYSVGIGQISSEVPQNLSASRPQDRQFILSSKKLLLSDSGFYLCAWSTVIYEQYFGPGTRLTVT.

The V gene is TRBV5-1, the J gene TRBJ2-5, with TRBD2 matching 12 bases. The CDR3 covers 15 residues. Germline lookup yields CDR1 SGHRS and CDR2 YFSETQ. V shed 4 bases and J 4 bases; nucleotides not matched to a gene: 5. CDR3 nucleotide sequence: TGCGCCAGCAGCGCAAGACTAGCGGGAGCAGAGACCCAGTACTTC. It codes for CASSARLAGAETQYF.

The V and J genes are TRBV28 and TRBJ1-1, with 7 bases identical to TRBD1. The V and J ends lost 4 bases and 7 bases, in that order; junction bases with no gene match: 9. Germline CDR1 and CDR2: MDHEN and SYDVKM. This CDR3 is built from 14 residues. CDR3 region: CASSSGTALIEAFF. The CDR3 region has the DNA TGTGCCAGCAGTTCCGGGACAGCACTCATTGAAGCTTTCTTT.

The V call is TRBV10-3, the J call TRBJ1-2; D remains ambiguous. Per germline, CDR1 ENHRY and CDR2 SYGVKD. V was clipped by 6 bases and J by 4 bases, with 12 bases between them. The CDR3 is made up of 13 amino acids. CDR3 bases: TGTGCCATCAGCCGAGATTCAACCTATGGCTACACCTTC. Translation gives CAISRDSTYGYTF.